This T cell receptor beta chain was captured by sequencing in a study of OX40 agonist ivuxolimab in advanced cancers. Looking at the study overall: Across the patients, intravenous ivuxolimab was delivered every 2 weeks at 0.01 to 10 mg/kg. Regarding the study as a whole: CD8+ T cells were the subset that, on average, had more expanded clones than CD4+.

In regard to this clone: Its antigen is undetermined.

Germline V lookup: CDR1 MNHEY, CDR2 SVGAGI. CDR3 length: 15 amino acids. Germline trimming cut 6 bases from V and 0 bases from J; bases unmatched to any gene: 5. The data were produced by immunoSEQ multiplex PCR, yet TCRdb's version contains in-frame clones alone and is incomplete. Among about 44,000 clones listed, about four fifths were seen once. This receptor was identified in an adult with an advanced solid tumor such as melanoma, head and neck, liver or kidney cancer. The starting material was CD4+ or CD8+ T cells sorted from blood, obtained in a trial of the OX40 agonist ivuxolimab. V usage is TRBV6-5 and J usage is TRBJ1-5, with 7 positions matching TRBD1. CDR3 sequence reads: CASSRTGDSNQPQHF. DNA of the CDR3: TGTGCCAGCAGCCGGACAGGAGATAGCAATCAGCCCCAGCATTTT.